The TCR beta chain described here comes from a study of blood T cell dynamics during melanoma immunotherapy. Here immunoSEQ multiplex PCR was the method, and the copy in TCRdb shows in-frame clones only, minus some. The table has more than 14,000 clones, around nine tenths seen once. After removal of 7 bases from V and 0 bases from J, the junction contained 7 bases not matched to a gene. This CDR3 is built from 15 residues. Germline V gene data show CDR1 as SNHLY and CDR2 as FYNNEI. Time point of the sample: week 3, after first cycle of checkpoint inhibitor. The chain has TRBV2 and TRBJ2-3; 7 bases are shared with TRBD2. The source material was blood, sampled from a patient treated with checkpoint blockade. This TCR was recovered from a human donor with melanoma. CDR3 amino acids: CASKGQAGSTDTQYF. Written as DNA, the CDR3 is TGTGCCAGCAAAGGTCAAGCGGGAAGCACAGATACGCAGTATTTT.